A single sample is the source of the 14 T cell receptor beta chains below, sequenced in a study of T cells in Graves' hyperthyroidism and ophthalmopathy. From RNA transcripts, TCR beta CDR3 regions were amplified. The TCR CDR3 was amplified in a first-round RT-PCR using the HTBI primer set. A single record per CDR3 protein comes from TCRdb applying MiXCR to the multiplex PCR reads. The sample has around 700,000 distinct CDR3 sequences, 35% seen once. Sequenced input: blood. The receptors derive from a woman in her 40s with Graves' hyperthyroidism.

About this clonotype: A much larger clone sits a single nucleotide away, making a read error possible. This chain connects TRBV5-6 to TRBJ1-5, with TRBD1 matching 7 bases. Germline CDR1 reads SGHDT; CDR2 reads YYEEEE. This CDR3 contains 12 residues. CDR3 DNA: TGTGCCAGCAACTTGGGTTCCGACAGGGAGTATTTT. It encodes CASNLGSDREYF.

This clonotype was counted between two and nine times. This chain links TRBV10-3 with TRBJ2-7; D is unresolved. The germline V gene has CDR1 ENHRY and CDR2 SYGVKD. Between the trimmed V and J ends, which lost 11 bases and 0 bases, there was a span of 11 bases. The length of the CDR3 is 12 residues. The CDR3 protein is CAVRNLSYEQYF. The CDR3 coding sequence is TGTGCCGTCCGGAACCTCTCCTACGAGCAGTACTTC.

This clonotype was observed at least ten times. The germline gene is not matched at one end of the junction; a read error may be the cause. V gene TRBV7-7 combines with J gene TRBJ2-2, with D perhaps TRBD2 (6 bases). Germline V gene lookup returns CDR1 SSHAT and CDR2 FNYEAQ (reference sequence). This CDR3 has 14 amino acids. This CDR3 is CASSLGGVSGELFF. The CDR3 region has the DNA TGTGCTAGCAGCTTAGGCGGGGTTTCCGGGGAGCTGTTTTTT. Based on the CDR3 plus reference TRBV7-7 and TRBJ2-2, the full variable domain is GAGVSQSPRYKVTKRGQDVTLRCDPISSHATLYWYQQALGQGPEFLTYFNYEAQPDKSGLPSDRFSAERPEGSISTLTIQRTEQRDSAMYRCASSLGGVSGELFFGEGSRLTVL.

The chain carries TRBV10-3 and TRBJ1-1, with 7 positions matching TRBD1. The CDR3 extends over 14 amino acids. CDR1 and CDR2 from the germline V gene are ENHRY and SYGVKD. V was clipped by 10 bases and J by 3 bases; unmatched bases: 11. The CDR3: CARDRENGDTEAFF. Written as DNA, the CDR3 is TGTGCCAGAGACAGGGAGAATGGAGACACTGAAGCTTTCTTT.

This clonotype was detected ten times or more. The rearrangement links TRBV15 to TRBJ1-3; unclear D gene. This CDR3 has 16 amino acids. The V end was cut by 0 bases, the J end by 0 bases, with 9 bases between. The germline V gene encodes CDR1 LNHNV and CDR2 YYDKDF (reference sequence). In DNA form, the CDR3 reads TGTGCCACCAGCAGAGATCTGGATTCCTCTGGAAACACCATATATTTT. It yields the protein CATSRDLDSSGNTIYF.

There are a few counts of this clonotype. V is TRBV7-9 and J is TRBJ1-5; D call uncertain. CDR1 is SEHNR, CDR2 FQNEAQ, per germline (reference sequence). The V and J ends lost 3 bases and 4 bases respectively, with 7 bases between them. CDR3 length: 13 residues. The CDR3 protein is CASSFAENQPQHF. CDR3 bases: TGTGCCAGCAGCTTTGCGGAGAATCAGCCCCAGCATTTT. Looking up the rest from reference TRBV7-9 and TRBJ1-5 gives the full variable domain: DTGVSQNPRHKITKRGQNVTFRCDPISEHNRLYWYRQTLGQGPEFLTYFQNEAQLEKSRLLSDRFSAERPKGSFSTLEIQRTEQGDSAMYLCASSFAENQPQHFGDGTRLSIL.

This clonotype was seen ten or more times. The chain carries TRBV10-3 and TRBJ1-1; TRBD1 aligns across 7 bases. This CDR3 is 13 amino acids long. Germline values: CDR1 ENHRY, CDR2 SYGVKD. The V and J ends lost 4 bases and 5 bases, in that order; junction bases with no gene match: 4. CDR3 coding DNA: TGTGCCATCAGTGTTCAGGGGGGGACTGAAGCTTTCTTT. It yields the protein CAISVQGGTEAFF.

This clonotype was detected a few times. The gene calls are TRBV19 and TRBJ2-3; 8 bases are shared with TRBD1. J was trimmed by 2 bases and V by 5 bases; bases with no gene match: 12. CDR1 is LNHDA, CDR2 SQIVND, per germline (reference sequence). The CDR3 runs to 17 residues. CDR3 DNA sequence: TGTGCCAGTAGTCGACAGGGGCGAGGGCCGGACACAGATACGCAGTATTTT. Its protein is CASSRQGRGPDTDTQYF. Supplemented by reference TRBV19 and TRBJ2-3, the full variable domain reads DGGITQSPKYLFRKEGQNVTLSCEQNLNHDAMYWYRQDPGQGLRLIYYSQIVNDFQKGDIAEGYSVSREKKESFPLTVTSAQKNPTAFYLCASSRQGRGPDTDTQYFGPGTRLTVL.

The gene calls are TRBV19 and TRBJ1-2; weak D call: TRBD1 (6 bases). Germline CDR1 reads LNHDA; CDR2 reads SQIVND (reference sequence). CDR3 length equals 15 residues. The V end lost 6 bases, the J end lost 4 bases, and 18 bases lay between the germline ends. This chain's CDR3 is CASSTSRGSGYGYTF. In nucleotides, the CDR3 is TGTGCCAGTAGCACTTCCAGGGGTTCGGGCTATGGCTACACCTTC.

About this clonotype: The junction and the germline gene differ at one end; a read error may be behind it. DNA for the CDR3: TGTGCCAGCAGGGTGGGCGAAGCGGTATATGGCTGCACCTTC. Translated: CASRVGEAVYGCTF. This chain uses TRBV7-9 with TRBJ1-2, with D unresolved. Germline lookup yields CDR1 SEHNR and CDR2 FQNEAQ (reference sequence). This CDR3 region has 14 residues.

Many counts were recorded for this clonotype. CDR3 DNA sequence: TGTGCCAGCAGCTTATTCACTGCCAACTATGGCTACACCTTC. Translated: CASSLFTANYGYTF. This chain links TRBV11-2 with TRBJ1-2, with D hard to call. Germline V gene sequence: CDR1 SGHAT, CDR2 FQNNGV. Trimming cost V 2 bases and J 2 bases, with 9 bases left between them. This CDR3 has 14 residues.

The table lists this clonotype with a count of one. The chain joins TRBV5-1 to TRBJ2-2, with D hard to call. V lost 2 bases and J lost 3, with 20 bases in between. CDR3 length: 18 amino acids. The germline gives CDR1 SGHRS, CDR2 YFSETQ. The CDR3 sequence is CASSFASLASIDTGELFF. In DNA, the CDR3 is TGCGCCAGCAGCTTTGCCAGCCTGGCTTCTATAGACACCGGGGAGCTGTTTTTT.

This sequence joins TRBV10-3 and TRBJ1-1; 7 positions agree with TRBD1. With 8 bases clipped from V and 7 bases from J, the junction kept 4 bases outside the gene matches. Germline V gene sequence: CDR1 ENHRY, CDR2 SYGVKD. The CDR3 is made up of 11 amino acids. This chain's CDR3 is CAIGDRGEAFF. DNA of the CDR3: TGTGCCATCGGGGACAGAGGTGAAGCTTTCTTT.

This clonotype appeared many times. The chain has TRBV10-3 and TRBJ2-6, with no clear D. This CDR3 has 14 amino acids. V dropped 3 bases and J dropped 0 bases, with 3 bases sitting between them. Germline-derived CDR1 and CDR2 are ENHRY and SYGVKD. The CDR3 loop reads CAISEGSGANVLTF. The CDR3 bases are TGTGCCATCAGTGAAGGCTCTGGGGCCAACGTCCTGACTTTC.